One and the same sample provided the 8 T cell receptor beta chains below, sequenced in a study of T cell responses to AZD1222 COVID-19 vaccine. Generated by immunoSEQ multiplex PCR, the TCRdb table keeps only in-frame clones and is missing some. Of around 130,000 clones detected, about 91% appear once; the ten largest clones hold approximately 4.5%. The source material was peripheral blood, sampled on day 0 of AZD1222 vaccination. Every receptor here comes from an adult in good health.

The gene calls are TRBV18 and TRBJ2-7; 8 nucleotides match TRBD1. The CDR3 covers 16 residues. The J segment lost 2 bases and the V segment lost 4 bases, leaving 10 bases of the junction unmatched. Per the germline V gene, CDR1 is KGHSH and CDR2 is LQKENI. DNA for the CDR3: TGTGCCAGCTCACACCTCCGGACAGGGAGGCCCTACGAGCAGTACTTC. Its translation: CASSHLRTGRPYEQYF.

CDR3 protein: CASSPQVAGGYNEQFF. DNA for the CDR3: TGTGCCAGCAGCCCCCAGGTCGCGGGGGGATACAATGAGCAGTTCTTC. The genes are TRBV5-4 and TRBJ2-1; 8 bases fit TRBD2. The germline V gene encodes CDR1 SGHNT and CDR2 YYREEE (reference sequence). V dropped 4 bases and J dropped 4; count of bases not matched to a gene: 10. The CDR3 covers 16 residues.

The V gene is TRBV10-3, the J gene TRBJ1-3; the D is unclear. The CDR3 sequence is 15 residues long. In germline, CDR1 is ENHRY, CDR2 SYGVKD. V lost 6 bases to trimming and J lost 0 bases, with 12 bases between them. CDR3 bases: TGTGCCATCAGCTCGATCTTAGGCTCTGGAAACACCATATATTTT. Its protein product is CAISSILGSGNTIYF.

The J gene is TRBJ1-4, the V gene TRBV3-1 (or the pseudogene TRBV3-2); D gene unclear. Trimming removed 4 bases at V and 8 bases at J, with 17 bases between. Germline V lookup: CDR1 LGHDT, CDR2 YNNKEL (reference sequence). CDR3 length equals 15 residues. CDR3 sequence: CASSLYGGAGEKLFF. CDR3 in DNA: TGTGCCAGCAGCCTATACGGAGGCGCCGGGGAAAAACTGTTTTTT.

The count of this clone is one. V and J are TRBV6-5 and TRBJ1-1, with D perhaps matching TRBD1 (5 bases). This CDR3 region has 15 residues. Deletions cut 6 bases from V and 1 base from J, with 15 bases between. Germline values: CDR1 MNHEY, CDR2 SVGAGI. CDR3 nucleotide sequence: TGTGCCAGCAGAATCAGGGACCTGGAGAACACTGAAGCTTTCTTT. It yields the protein CASRIRDLENTEAFF.

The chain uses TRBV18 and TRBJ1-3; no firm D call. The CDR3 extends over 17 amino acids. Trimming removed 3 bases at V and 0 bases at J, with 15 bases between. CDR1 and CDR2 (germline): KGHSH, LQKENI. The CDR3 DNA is TGTGCCAGCTCACCGGCGGCTCGCCGCGCCTCTGGAAACACCATATATTTT. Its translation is CASSPAARRASGNTIYF.

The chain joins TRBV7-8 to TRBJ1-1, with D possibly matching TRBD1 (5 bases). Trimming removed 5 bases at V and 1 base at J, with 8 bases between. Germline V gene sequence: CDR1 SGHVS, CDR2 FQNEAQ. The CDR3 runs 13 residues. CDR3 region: CASSLGQNTEAFF. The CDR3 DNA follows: TGTGCCAGCAGCCTCGGACAGAACACTGAAGCTTTCTTT.

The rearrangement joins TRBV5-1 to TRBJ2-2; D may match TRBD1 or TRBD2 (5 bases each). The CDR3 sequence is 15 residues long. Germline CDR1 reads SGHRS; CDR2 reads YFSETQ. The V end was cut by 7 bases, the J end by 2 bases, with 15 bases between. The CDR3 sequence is CASCLGEPNTGELFF. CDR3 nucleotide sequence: TGCGCCAGCTGCCTGGGGGAGCCAAACACCGGGGAGCTGTTTTTT.